This TCR beta chain came from a study of shared clonotypes between healthy human individuals. This clone was counted between two and nine times. The material for each subset, its genomic DNA, was split evenly across several immunoSEQ plates. Method: immunoSEQ multiplex PCR; TCRdb's copy keeps in-frame clones and lacks some. The sample contains 450,000 to 500,000 clones, over 70% of which appear only once. V was pared by 2 bases and J by 4 bases, with 13 bases between. The CDR3 runs 15 residues. The germline CDR1 and CDR2 sequences are MRHNA and SNTAGT. The J gene is TRBJ2-3, the V gene TRBV6-4; possibly TRBD2 for D (6 bases). The sequence derives from a woman between 40 and 50 years old in good health. Some clones in this sample may be carry-over from other donors' samples. The source material was PBMCs. DNA for the CDR3: TGTGCCAGCAGTGACGGGGCGGGAAGCGCAGATACGCAGTATTTT. Its protein product is CASSDGAGSADTQYF.